The rows below give T cell receptor beta chains drawn from one sample of a study of cytomegalovirus exposure and HLA in healthy donors. Using immunoSEQ multiplex PCR, the repertoire was profiled, and TCRdb retains in-frame clones only, with some absent. The top ten clones hold 0.69% of a sample with 140,000 or so clones, roughly 92% of them seen once. The source material was PBMCs. The receptors derive from a man between 18 and 35 years old in good health and CMV-seronegative. Both conserved end residues are part of each CDR3. A D gene is named only where the DNA matches it firmly. The size of a clone is reported for some rows only, either as once, few or many, or as a class for expanded clones.

NA,TRBJ2-3,TRBD2,16,TRBV7-9,TGTGCCAGCAGCTCCTGGACTAGCCGGCTCGAAGATACGCAGTATTTT,CASSSWTSRLEDTQYF
NA,TRBJ1-3,NA,13,TRBV5-1,TGCGCCAGCAGCTTGAGGGGTGGAAACACCATATATTTT,CASSLRGGNTIYF
NA,TRBJ1-5,NA,13,TRBV19,TGTGCCAGTAGTATAAGCGGGAATCAGCCCCAGCATTTT,CASSISGNQPQHF
NA,TRBJ2-1,TRBD2,17,TRBV7-3,TGTGCCAGCAGCCTTGCTTGGGCTAGCGGGGGTTACAATGAGCAGTTCTTC,CASSLAWASGGYNEQFF
NA,TRBJ2-7,NA,14,TRBV5-6,TGTGCCAGCAGCTCGACACTAGCTAGATACGAGCAGTACTTC,CASSSTLARYEQYF
NA,TRBJ2-3,TRBD1,17,TRBV9,TGTGCCAGCAGCCCGGGACAGCAGCTCAGTAGCACAGATACGCAGTATTTT,CASSPGQQLSSTDTQYF
NA,TRBJ1-2,TRBD1,14,TRBV11-1,TGTGCCAGCAGCGCAAGACAGGGGGCGGATGGCTACACCTTC,CASSARQGADGYTF
NA,TRBJ1-5,NA,14,TRBV27,TGTGCCAGCAGGGAGGCGCTTAGCAATCAGCCCCAGCATTTT,CASREALSNQPQHF
few,TRBJ2-2,TRBD1,14,TRBV2,TGTGCCAGCAGTGTCAACAGGGGAACCGGGGAGCTGTTTTTT,CASSVNRGTGELFF
NA,TRBJ2-1,NA,15,TRBV29-1,TGCAGCGTTGAAGATCGGGGGTTTGGGTACAATGAGCAGTTCTTC,CSVEDRGFGYNEQFF
NA,TRBJ2-2,NA,16,TRBV21-1,TGTGCCAGCACCAAAAGAACAGGGGGCGCACACGGGGAGCTGTTTTTT,CASTKRTGGAHGELFF
few,TRBJ2-3,TRBD2,15,TRBV6-1,TGTGCCAGCAGTGAACTAGCGGGGGGGCAAGATACGCAGTATTTT,CASSELAGGQDTQYF
NA,TRBJ1-2,TRBD1,13,TRBV27,TGTGCCAGCAGTCCCCAGGGGGACTATGGCTACACCTTC,CASSPQGDYGYTF
NA,TRBJ2-3,TRBD2,16,TRBV5-4,TGTGCCAGCAGCCGTCTAGCGGGGGGGGCCACAGATACGCAGTATTTT,CASSRLAGGATDTQYF
NA,TRBJ2-3,TRBD2,18,TRBV9,TGTGCCAGCAGCGTACACCCGGGGGTAGCGGGAGGTACAGATACGCAGTATTTT,CASSVHPGVAGGTDTQYF
NA,TRBJ2-3,TRBD2,16,TRBV9,TGTGCCAGCAGCGTAGCGACTAGCGGGAATGGAGATACGCAGTATTTT,CASSVATSGNGDTQYF
NA,TRBJ2-5,TRBD2,14,TRBV14,TGTGCCAGCAGCCAATCAGGGGATTCTAGCGGGAAGTACTTC,CASSQSGDSSGKYF
NA,TRBJ1-1,NA,13,TRBV2,TGTGCCAGCAGTGTGGGGGGGTGGCCTGAAGCTTTCTTT,CASSVGGWPEAFF
NA,TRBJ2-7,TRBD1,15,TRBV5-1,TGCGCCAGCAGCCCTAGACAGGGGGCAACCTACGAGCAGTACTTC,CASSPRQGATYEQYF
once,TRBJ1-2,NA,14,TRBV9,TGTGCCAGCAGCGTAGGGGGCTACTCCTATGGCTACACCTTC,CASSVGGYSYGYTF
few,TRBJ2-5,NA,14,TRBV6-5,TGTGCCAGCAGTTACTCACAGCACCAAGAGACCCAGTACTTC,CASSYSQHQETQYF
few,TRBJ2-2,NA,13,TRBV30,TGTGCCTGGGACAACGCGAACACCGGGGAGCTGTTTTTT,CAWDNANTGELFF
NA,TRBJ2-3,TRBD2,16,TRBV6-1,TGTGCCAGCAGTGGAATAGCGGGGGAAGGCACAGATACGCAGTATTTT,CASSGIAGEGTDTQYF
NA,TRBJ1-4,NA,16,TRBV7-2,TGTGCCAGCAGCAAAGCCTGGGACTTGACTAATGAAAAACTGTTTTTT,CASSKAWDLTNEKLFF
NA,TRBJ1-6,NA,13,TRBV29-1,TGCAGCGTTGAGTCTGGGGGCGGTGGACCCCTCCACTTT,CSVESGGGGPLHF
NA,TRBJ2-3,TRBD2,15,TRBV2,TGTGCCAGCAAGGTAGCGGGGGGGGCCCCAGATACGCAGTATTTT,CASKVAGGAPDTQYF
NA,TRBJ2-2,TRBD2,17,TRBV5-8,TGTGCCAGCGGACTAGCGGGTATAGGAACGAACACCGGGGAGCTGTTTTTT,CASGLAGIGTNTGELFF
NA,TRBJ1-5,TRBD1,15,TRBV6-5,TGTGCCAGCAGTTACTCGCCAGGGGGCGATCAGCCCCAGCATTTT,CASSYSPGGDQPQHF
NA,TRBJ2-7,TRBD2,14,TRBV27,TGTGCCAGCAGTATGGGGACTAGGGTTTACGAGCAGTACTTC,CASSMGTRVYEQYF